A selection of T cell receptor delta chains follows, all from one sample in a study of gamma-delta T cells after stem cell transplantation. TCRdb reanalysed the RT-PCR reads with CATT. This table holds over a thousand delta-chain clones, roughly 8.7% found once. Sequencing was done on a sample of gamma-delta T cells. The receptor set was obtained from a human donor. It is not recorded whose cells these are; they may come from a transplant donor. Both conserved end residues are part of each CDR3. A D gene is named only where the DNA matches it firmly. Clone size appears in some rows only: once, few, many, or a class for an expanded clone.

>TRDV2|medium-sized|NA|TRDJ1
TGTGCCTGTGACGCCGTAGATTTTCCTACAGGGGATACTGCCGATAAACTCATCTTT
CACDAVDFPTGDTADKLIF
>TRDV2|few|NA|TRDJ1
TGTGCCTGTGAAGGATTGGGGGCTATCTCCGATAAACTCATCTTT
CACEGLGAISDKLIF
>TRDV2|large|NA|TRDJ1
TGTGCCTGTGACACTTTCGACACCGATAAACTCATCTTT
CACDTFDTDKLIF
>TRDV2|medium-sized|TRDD3|TRDJ1
TGTGCCTGTGACTACCTAAGGCTGGGGGAAAGCGATAAACTCATCTTT
CACDYLRLGESDKLIF
>TRDV2|large|NA|TRDJ3
TGTGCCTGTGACACCTGGGGGGACCGCTCCTGGGACACCCGACAGATGTTTTTC
CACDTWGDRSWDTRQMFF
>TRDV2|few|TRDD3|TRDJ1
TGTGCCTGTGACCCCGTTGGGCTGGGGGATAGCACCGATAAACTCATCTTT
CACDPVGLGDSTDKLIF
>TRDV2|large|NA|TRDJ1
TGTGCCTGTGACACCGTCGGGGATCGACCGTACACCGATAAACTCATCTTT
CACDTVGDRPYTDKLIF
>TRDV2|NA|TRDD3|TRDJ1
TGTGCCTGTGCTCCTTTGGTGGGGGATACATACACCGATAAACTCATCTTT
CACAPLVGDTYTDKLIF
>TRDV2|large|NA|TRDJ3
TGTGCCTGTGACACCGGCTGGTCGAGCTCCTGGGACACCCGACAGATGTTTTTC
CACDTGWSSSWDTRQMFF
>TRDV2|medium-sized|TRDD3|TRDJ1
TGTGCCTGTGACCCTCTACTGGGGGAGAAACCAAGCTTGTACACCGATAAACTCATCTTT
CACDPLLGEKPSLYTDKLIF
>TRDV2|large|TRDD3|TRDJ1
TGTGCCTGTGACACGTTGCTGGGGGACACCGATAAACTCATCTTT
CACDTLLGDTDKLIF
>TRDV2|few|TRDD3|TRDJ3
TGTGCCTGTGACACCGGGGGACTGGGGGATGCTCGGACCTGGGACACCCGACAGATGTTTTTC
CACDTGGLGDARTWDTRQMFF
>TRDV2|few|TRDD3|TRDJ1
TGTGCCTGTGACGCGATTACTGGGGGATTCGGACAAGATTATAAACTCATCTTT
CACDAITGGFGQDYKLIF
>TRDV2|medium-sized|TRDD3|TRDJ1
TGTGCCTGTGACACCTTCATCGGGGGGATACCGAACTACACCGATAAACTCATCTTT
CACDTFIGGIPNYTDKLIF
>TRDV2|few|NA|TRDJ1
TGTGCCTGTGACCATATAAGCACACCCGACTATCCGGGGGGAAAGGTCGCGTACACCGATAAACTCATCTTT
CACDHISTPDYPGGKVAYTDKLIF
>TRDV2|large|TRDD3|TRDJ1
TGTGCCTGTGACATTTTAGCTCCTACACCCCAGGTGGGGGATACTTCACTCACCGATAAACTCATCTTT
CACDILAPTPQVGDTSLTDKLIF
>TRDV2|NA|TRDD3|TRDJ1
TGTGCCTGTTCGTTCGTTGGGCTGGGGGATACGCGGGACACGGTCACCGATAAACTCATCTTT
CACSFVGLGDTRDTVTDKLIF
>TRDV2|NA|TRDD3|TRDJ1
TGTGCCTGTGACCCACTGGGGGATGGGAACACCGATAAACTCATCTTT
CACDPLGDGNTDKLIF
>TRDV2|few|TRDD3|TRDJ3
TGTGCCTGTGACACCGGGGGATCCAGGGCTTGGGACACCCGACAGATGTTTTTC
CACDTGGSRAWDTRQMFF
>TRDV2|medium-sized|NA|TRDJ1
TGTGCCTGTGACACGATTGGGGCGTACACCGATAAACTCATCTTT
CACDTIGAYTDKLIF
>TRDV2|large|TRDD3|TRDJ1
TGTGCCTGTGACACCCTCGGGGGATCGACCGATAAACTCATCTTT
CACDTLGGSTDKLIF
>TRDV2|large|TRDD3|TRDJ1
TGTGCCTGTGACACGGTTTTACTGGGGGATACCGATAAACTCATCTTT
CACDTVLLGDTDKLIF
>TRDV2|medium-sized|TRDD3|TRDJ1
TGTGCCTGTGACCTCGCGGGGGGGATCGGCGGTAAACTCATCTTT
CACDLAGGIGGKLIF
>TRDV2|medium-sized|TRDD3|TRDJ1
TGTGCCTGTGACGCAATACTGGGGGCCGGAGATAAACTCATCTTT
CACDAILGAGDKLIF
>TRDV2|medium-sized|TRDD3|TRDJ1
TGTGCCTGTGACACCATCACTGGGGGGTCGTACACCGATAAACTCATCTTT
CACDTITGGSYTDKLIF
>TRDV2|NA|TRDD3|TRDJ1
TGTGCCTGTGACCTTACTGGGGGACGAAGAGATAAACTCATCTTT
CACDLTGGRRDKLIF
>TRDV2|few|TRDD3|TRDJ1
TGTGCCTGTGACACCGTGGGTGGATACGCAGAAAAAAAACTCATCTTT
CACDTVGGYAEKKLIF
>TRDV2|NA|TRDD3|TRDJ3
TGTGCCTGTGATACCGGGGGACTGGGGGATGCTCGGACCTGGGACACCCGACAGATGTTTTTC
CACDTGGLGDARTWDTRQMFF
>TRDV2|few|TRDD3|TRDJ1
TGTGCCTGTGACAGAGTACTGGGGGATACCTATAAACTCATCTTT
CACDRVLGDTYKLIF
>TRDV2|once|TRDD3|TRDJ1
TGTGCCTGTGACGCGGTACTGGGGGATACGCCTCAGCCGGAACTCATCTTT
CACDAVLGDTPQPELIF
>TRDV2|few|TRDD3|TRDJ3
TGTGCCTGTGACACTCTACTGGGGGCCGCAGCCTGGGACACCCGGCAGATGTTTTTC
CACDTLLGAAAWDTRQMFF
>TRDV2|few|NA|TRDJ1
TGTGCCTGTGACCATATAAACACACCCGACTATCCGGGGGGAAAGGTCGCGTACACCGATAAACTCATCTTT
CACDHINTPDYPGGKVAYTDKLIF
>TRDV2|large|TRDD3|TRDJ1
TGTGCCTGTGACACTTGGGGGATGCCGGGACACACCGATAAACTCATCTTT
CACDTWGMPGHTDKLIF
>TRDV2|NA|TRDD3|TRDJ1
TGTGCCTGTGACACTCTGGGGGATACCTATAAACTCATCTTT
CACDTLGDTYKLIF
>TRDV2|few|TRDD3|TRDJ1
TGTGCCTGTGACACCATAGGGGTAACTGGGGGATACGCTATCGATAAACTCATCTTT
CACDTIGVTGGYAIDKLIF
>TRDV2|medium-sized|TRDD3|TRDJ1
TGTGCCTGTGACACCGTGGCCACTGGGGGCTCAACAGCGTACACCGATAAACTCATCTTT
CACDTVATGGSTAYTDKLIF
>TRDV2|few|NA|TRDJ3
TGTGCCTGTGACACCGGCGGGCTGGGGATGAGCTCCTGGGACACCCGACAGATGTTTTTC
CACDTGGLGMSSWDTRQMFF
>TRDV2|medium-sized|TRDD3|TRDJ1
TGTGCCTGTGACACCATACTGGGGGATTCGTACACCGATAAACTCATCTTT
CACDTILGDSYTDKLIF
>TRDV2|large|TRDD3|TRDJ3
TGTGCCTGTGACACCGCATCCTCCGGGGGATACGTGAGCTCCTGGGACACCCGACAGATGTTTTTC
CACDTASSGGYVSSWDTRQMFF
>TRDV2|medium-sized|NA|TRDJ1
TGTGCCTGTGACCCCCTGGCTTTGGGGGTTTACACCGATAAACTCATCTTT
CACDPLALGVYTDKLIF
>TRDV2|NA|NA|TRDJ1
TGTGCCTGTGACACCCTCCGGAATACCGATTTCGACGCCGATAAACTCATCTTT
CACDTLRNTDFDADKLIF
>TRDV2|large|TRDD3|TRDJ1
TGTGCCTGTGGAATACTGGGGACCTATCCGTACACCGATAAACTCATCTTT
CACGILGTYPYTDKLIF